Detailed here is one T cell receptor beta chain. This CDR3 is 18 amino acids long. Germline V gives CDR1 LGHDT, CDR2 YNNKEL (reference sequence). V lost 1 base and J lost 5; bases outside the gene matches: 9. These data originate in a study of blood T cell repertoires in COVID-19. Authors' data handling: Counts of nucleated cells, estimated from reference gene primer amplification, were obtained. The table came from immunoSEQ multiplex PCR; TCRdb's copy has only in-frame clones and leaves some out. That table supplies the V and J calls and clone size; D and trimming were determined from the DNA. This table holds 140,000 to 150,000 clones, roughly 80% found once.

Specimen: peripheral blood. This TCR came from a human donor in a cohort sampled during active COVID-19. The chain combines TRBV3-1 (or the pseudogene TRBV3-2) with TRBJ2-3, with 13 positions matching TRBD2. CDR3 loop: CASSQGRLAGGVVDTQYF. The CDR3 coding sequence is TGTGCCAGCAGCCAAGGGAGACTAGCGGGGGGAGTGGTAGATACGCAGTATTTT.